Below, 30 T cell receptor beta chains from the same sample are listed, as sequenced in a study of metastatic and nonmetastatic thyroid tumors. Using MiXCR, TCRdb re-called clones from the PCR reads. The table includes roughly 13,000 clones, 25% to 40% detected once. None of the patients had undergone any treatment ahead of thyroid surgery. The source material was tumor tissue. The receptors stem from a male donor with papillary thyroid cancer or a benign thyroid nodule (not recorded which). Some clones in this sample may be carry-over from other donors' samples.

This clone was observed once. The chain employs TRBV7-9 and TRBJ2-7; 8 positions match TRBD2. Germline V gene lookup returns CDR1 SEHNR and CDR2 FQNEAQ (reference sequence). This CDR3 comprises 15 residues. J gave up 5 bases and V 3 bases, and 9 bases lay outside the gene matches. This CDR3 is CASSLSGSLVDEQYF. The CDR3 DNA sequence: TGTGCCAGCAGCTTGAGCGGGAGTCTAGTAGACGAGCAGTACTTC.

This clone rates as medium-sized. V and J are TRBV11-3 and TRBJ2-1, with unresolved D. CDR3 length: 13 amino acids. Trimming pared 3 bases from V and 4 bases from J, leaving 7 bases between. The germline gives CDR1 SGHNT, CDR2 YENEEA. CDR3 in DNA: TGTGCCAGCAGCTTCCGTCAGTACAATGAGCAGTTCTTC. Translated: CASSFRQYNEQFF.

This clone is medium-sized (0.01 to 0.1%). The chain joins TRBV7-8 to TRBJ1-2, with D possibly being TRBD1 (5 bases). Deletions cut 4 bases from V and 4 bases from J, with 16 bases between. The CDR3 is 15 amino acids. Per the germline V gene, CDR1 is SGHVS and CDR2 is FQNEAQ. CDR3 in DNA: TGTGCCAGCAGCTCAAGGACATTGAGCACCTATGGCTACACCTTC. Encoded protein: CASSSRTLSTYGYTF.

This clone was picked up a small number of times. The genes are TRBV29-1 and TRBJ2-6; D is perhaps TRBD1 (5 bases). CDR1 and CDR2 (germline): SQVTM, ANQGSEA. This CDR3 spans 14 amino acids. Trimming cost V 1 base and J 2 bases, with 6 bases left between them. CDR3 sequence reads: CSVEGQTGANVLTF. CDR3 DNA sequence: TGCAGCGTTGAAGGACAGACTGGGGCCAACGTCCTGACTTTC.

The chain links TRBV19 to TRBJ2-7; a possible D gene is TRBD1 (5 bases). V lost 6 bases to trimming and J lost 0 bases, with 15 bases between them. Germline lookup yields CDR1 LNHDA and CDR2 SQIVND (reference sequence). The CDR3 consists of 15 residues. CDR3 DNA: TGTGCCAGTAGCCGAGGACACGAGAGCTCCTACGAGCAGTACTTC. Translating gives CASSRGHESSYEQYF.

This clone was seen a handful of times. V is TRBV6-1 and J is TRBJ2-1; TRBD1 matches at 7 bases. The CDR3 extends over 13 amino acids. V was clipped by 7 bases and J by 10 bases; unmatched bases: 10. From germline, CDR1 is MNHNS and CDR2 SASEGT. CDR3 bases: TGTGCCAGCATCGGGACAGCCCTACCCGAGCAGTTCTTC. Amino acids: CASIGTALPEQFF.

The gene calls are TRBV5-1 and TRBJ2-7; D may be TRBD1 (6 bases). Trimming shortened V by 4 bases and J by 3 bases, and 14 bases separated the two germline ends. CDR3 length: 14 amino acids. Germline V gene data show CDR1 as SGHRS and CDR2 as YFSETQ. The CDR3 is CASSQQGSYYEQYF. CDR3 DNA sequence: TGCGCCAGCAGCCAACAGGGATCTTACTACGAGCAGTACTTC.

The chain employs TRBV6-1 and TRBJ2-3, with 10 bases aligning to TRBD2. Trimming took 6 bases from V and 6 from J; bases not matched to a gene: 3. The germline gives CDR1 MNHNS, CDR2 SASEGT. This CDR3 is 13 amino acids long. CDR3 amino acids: CASSLAGADTQYF. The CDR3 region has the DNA TGTGCCAGCAGCCTAGCGGGAGCGGATACGCAGTATTTT.

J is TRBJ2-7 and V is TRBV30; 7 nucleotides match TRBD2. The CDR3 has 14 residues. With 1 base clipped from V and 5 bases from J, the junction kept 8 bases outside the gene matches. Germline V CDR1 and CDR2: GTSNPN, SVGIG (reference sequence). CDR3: CAWSELASINEQYF. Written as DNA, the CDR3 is TGTGCCTGGAGTGAACTAGCGAGCATCAACGAGCAGTACTTC.

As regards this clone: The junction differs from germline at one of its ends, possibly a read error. CDR3 nucleotides: TGTGCCTGGAGTGCAGGGGACGAAGAGACCGAGTACTTC. Translated, it gives CAWSAGDEETEYF. The rearrangement links TRBV30 to TRBJ2-5, with D possibly matching TRBD1 (6 bases). Germline V gives CDR1 GTSNPN, CDR2 SVGIG (reference sequence). The CDR3 is 13 residues long. Combining the CDR3 with reference TRBV30 and TRBJ2-5 gives the whole variable domain SQTIHQWPATLVQPVGSPLSLECTVEGTSNPNLYWYRQAAGRGLQLLFYSVGIGQISSEVPQNLSASRPQDRQFILSSKKLLLSDSGFYLCAWSAGDEETEYFGPGTRLLVL.

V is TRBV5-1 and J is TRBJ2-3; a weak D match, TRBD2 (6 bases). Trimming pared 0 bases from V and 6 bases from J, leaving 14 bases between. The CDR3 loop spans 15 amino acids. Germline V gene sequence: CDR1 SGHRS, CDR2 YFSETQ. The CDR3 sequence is CASSLVSGLVDTQYF. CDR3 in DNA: TGCGCCAGCAGCTTGGTAAGCGGGTTGGTCGATACGCAGTATTTT.

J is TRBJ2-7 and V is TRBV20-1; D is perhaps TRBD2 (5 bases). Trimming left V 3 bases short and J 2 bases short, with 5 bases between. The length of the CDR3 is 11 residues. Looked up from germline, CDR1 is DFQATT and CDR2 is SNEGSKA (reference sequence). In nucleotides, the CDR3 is TGCAGTGCTAGCGGGACCTACGAGCAGTACTTC. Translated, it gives CSASGTYEQYF.

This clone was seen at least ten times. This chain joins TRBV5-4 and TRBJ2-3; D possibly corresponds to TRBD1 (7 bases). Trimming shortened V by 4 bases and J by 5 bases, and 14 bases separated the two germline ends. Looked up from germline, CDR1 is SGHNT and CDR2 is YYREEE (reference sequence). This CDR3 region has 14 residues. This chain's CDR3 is CASSAEGAGDTQYF. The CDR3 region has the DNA TGTGCCAGCAGCGCGGAGGGGGCGGGAGATACGCAGTATTTT.

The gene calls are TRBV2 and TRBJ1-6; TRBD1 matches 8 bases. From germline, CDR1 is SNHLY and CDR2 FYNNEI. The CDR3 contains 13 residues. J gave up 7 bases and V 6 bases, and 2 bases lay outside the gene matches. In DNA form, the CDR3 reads TGTGCCAGCAGCGGACAGGGAAATTCACCCCTCCACTTT. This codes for CASSGQGNSPLHF.

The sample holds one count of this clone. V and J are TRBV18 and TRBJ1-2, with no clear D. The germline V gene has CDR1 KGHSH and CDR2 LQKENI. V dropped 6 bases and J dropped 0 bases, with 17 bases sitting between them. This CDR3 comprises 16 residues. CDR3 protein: CASSLTPQASNYGYTF. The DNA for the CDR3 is TGTGCCAGCTCGCTCACGCCCCAGGCCTCTAACTATGGCTACACCTTC.

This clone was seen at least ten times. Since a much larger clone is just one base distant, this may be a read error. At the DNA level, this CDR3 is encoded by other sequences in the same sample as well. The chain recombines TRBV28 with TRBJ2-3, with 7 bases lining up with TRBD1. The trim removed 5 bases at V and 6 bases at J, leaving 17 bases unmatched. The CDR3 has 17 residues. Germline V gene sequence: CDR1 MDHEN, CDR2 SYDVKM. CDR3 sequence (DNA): TGTGCCAGCAGTCCACACAGGGGTTCCCTCTACACGGATACGCAGTATTTT. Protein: CASSPHRGSLYTDTQYF.

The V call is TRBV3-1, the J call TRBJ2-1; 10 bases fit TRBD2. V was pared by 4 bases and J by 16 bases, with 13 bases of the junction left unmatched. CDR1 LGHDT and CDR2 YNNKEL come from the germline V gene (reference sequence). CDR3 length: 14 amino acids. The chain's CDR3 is CASSPINLAGGPFF. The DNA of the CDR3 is TGTGCCAGCAGCCCCATAAATTTAGCGGGAGGCCCTTTCTTC.

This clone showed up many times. The CDR3 sequence is CASSLTGYRNTIYF. CDR3 DNA: TGTGCCAGCAGCCTAACAGGGTATAGAAACACCATATATTTT. V is TRBV7-9 and J is TRBJ1-3; a possible D gene is TRBD1 (6 bases). V dropped 5 bases and J dropped 5 bases, with 13 bases sitting between them. CDR1 is SEHNR and CDR2 is FQNEAQ in the germline V gene (reference sequence). This CDR3 has 14 residues.

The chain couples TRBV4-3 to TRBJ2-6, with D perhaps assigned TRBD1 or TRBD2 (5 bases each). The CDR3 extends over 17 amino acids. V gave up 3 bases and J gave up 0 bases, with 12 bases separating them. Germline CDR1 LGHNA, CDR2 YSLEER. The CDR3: CASSQGTTHSGANVLTF. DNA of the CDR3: TGCGCCAGCAGCCAGGGGACCACTCACTCTGGGGCCAACGTCCTGACTTTC.

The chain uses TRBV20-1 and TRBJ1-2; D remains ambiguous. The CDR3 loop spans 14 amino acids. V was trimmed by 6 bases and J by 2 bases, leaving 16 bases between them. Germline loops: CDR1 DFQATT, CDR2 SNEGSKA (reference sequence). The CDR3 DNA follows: TGCAGTGCGCGGGAGCATCTTAACAACTATGGCTACACCTTC. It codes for CSAREHLNNYGYTF.

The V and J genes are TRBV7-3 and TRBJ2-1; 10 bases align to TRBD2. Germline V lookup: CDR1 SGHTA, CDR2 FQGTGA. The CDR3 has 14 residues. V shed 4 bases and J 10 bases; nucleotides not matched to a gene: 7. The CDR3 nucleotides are TGTGCCAGCAGCTCCAGCGGGGGGGCCTGGGAGCAGTTCTTC. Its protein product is CASSSSGGAWEQFF.

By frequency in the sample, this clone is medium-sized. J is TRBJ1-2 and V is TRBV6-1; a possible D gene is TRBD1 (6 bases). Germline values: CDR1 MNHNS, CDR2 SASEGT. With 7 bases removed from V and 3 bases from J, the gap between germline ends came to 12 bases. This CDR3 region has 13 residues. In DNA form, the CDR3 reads TGTGCCAGCATAGGGGGAATCGACTATGGCTACACCTTC. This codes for CASIGGIDYGYTF.

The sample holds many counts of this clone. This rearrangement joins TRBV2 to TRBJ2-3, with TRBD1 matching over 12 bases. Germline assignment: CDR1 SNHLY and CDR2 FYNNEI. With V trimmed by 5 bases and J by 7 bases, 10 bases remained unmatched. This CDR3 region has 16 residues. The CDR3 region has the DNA TGTGCCAGCAGTTTTGACCGGGACAGGGGGCGTTATACGCAGTATTTT. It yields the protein CASSFDRDRGRYTQYF.

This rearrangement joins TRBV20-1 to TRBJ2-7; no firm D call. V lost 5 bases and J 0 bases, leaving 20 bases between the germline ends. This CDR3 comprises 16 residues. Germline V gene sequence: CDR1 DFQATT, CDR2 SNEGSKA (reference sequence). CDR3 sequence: CSAGRYTLQSSYEQYF. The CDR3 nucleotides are TGCAGTGCTGGTCGATACACGCTACAGAGCTCCTACGAGCAGTACTTC.

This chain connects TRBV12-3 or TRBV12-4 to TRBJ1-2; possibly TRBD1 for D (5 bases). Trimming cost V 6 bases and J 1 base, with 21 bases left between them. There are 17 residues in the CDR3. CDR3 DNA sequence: TGTGCCAGCAGCAACAGGCGTCCAGGGTTTTATAACTATGGCTACACCTTC. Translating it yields CASSNRRPGFYNYGYTF.

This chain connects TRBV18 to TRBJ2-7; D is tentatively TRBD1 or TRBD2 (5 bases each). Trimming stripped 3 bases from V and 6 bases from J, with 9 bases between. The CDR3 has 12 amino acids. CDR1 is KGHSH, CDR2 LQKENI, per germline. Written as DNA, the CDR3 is TGTGCCAGCTCACCCCAGGGACGCGAGCAGTACTTC. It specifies CASSPQGREQYF.

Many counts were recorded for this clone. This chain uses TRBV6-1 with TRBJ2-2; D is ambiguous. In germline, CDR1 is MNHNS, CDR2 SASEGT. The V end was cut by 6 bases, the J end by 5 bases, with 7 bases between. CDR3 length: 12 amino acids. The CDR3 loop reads CASRPGTGELFF. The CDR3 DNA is TGTGCCAGCAGGCCGGGTACCGGGGAGCTGTTTTTT.

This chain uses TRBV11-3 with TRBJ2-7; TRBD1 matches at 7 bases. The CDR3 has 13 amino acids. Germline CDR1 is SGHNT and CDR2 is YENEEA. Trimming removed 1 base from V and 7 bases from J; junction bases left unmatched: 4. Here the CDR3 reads CASSLGQGWEQYF. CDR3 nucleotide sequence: TGTGCCAGCAGCTTAGGACAGGGTTGGGAGCAGTACTTC. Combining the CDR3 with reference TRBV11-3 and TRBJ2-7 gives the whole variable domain EAGVVQSPRYKIIEKKQPVAFWCNPISGHNTLYWYLQNLGQGPELLIRYENEEAVDDSQLPKDRFSAERLKGVDSTLKIQPAELGDSAVYLCASSLGQGWEQYFGPGTRLTVT.

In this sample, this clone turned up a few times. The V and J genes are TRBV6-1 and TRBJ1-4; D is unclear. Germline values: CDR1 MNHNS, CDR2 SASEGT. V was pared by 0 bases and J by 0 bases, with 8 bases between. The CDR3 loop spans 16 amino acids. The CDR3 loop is CASSEAGLTTNEKLFF. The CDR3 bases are TGTGCCAGCAGTGAAGCCGGACTTACAACTAATGAAAAACTGTTTTTT.

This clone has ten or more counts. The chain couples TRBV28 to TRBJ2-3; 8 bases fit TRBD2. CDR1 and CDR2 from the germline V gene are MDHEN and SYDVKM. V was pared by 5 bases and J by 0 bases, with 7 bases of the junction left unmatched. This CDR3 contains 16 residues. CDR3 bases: TGTGCCAGCAGTCCCTACGGGAGGGCCAGCACAGATACGCAGTATTTT. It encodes CASSPYGRASTDTQYF.